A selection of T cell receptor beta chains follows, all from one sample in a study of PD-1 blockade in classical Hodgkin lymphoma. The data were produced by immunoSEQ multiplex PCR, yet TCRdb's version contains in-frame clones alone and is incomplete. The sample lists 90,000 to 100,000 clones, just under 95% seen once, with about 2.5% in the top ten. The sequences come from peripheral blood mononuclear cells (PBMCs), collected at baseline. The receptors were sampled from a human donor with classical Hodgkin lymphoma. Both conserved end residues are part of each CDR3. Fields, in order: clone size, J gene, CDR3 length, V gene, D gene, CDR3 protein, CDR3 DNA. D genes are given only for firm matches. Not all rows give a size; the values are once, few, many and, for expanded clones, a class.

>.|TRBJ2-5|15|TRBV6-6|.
CASSRALALQETQYF
TGTGCCAGCAGCCGGGCACTAGCCCTCCAAGAGACCCAGTACTTC
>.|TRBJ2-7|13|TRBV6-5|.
CASSMVLSGEQYF
TGTGCCAGCAGCATGGTTTTATCAGGGGAGCAGTACTTC
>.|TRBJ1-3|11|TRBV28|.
CASISGNTIYF
TGTGCCAGCATATCAGGAAACACCATATATTTT
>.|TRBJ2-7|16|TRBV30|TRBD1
CAWSRPDRGLSYEQYF
TGTGCCTGGAGCCGACCCGACAGGGGGCTGTCCTACGAGCAGTACTTC
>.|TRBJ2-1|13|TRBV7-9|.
CASSLGRYNEQFF
TGTGCCAGCAGCTTGGGCAGATACAATGAGCAGTTCTTC
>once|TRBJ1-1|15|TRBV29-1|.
CSVGGTANMNTEAFF
TGCAGCGTGGGGGGGACGGCAAATATGAACACTGAAGCTTTCTTT
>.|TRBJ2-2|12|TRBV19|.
CASSLYTGELFF
TGTGCCAGTAGTCTATACACCGGGGAGCTGTTTTTT
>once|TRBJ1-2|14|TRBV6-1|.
CASSPGTFGYGYTF
TGTGCCAGCAGCCCCGGGACATTTGGCTATGGCTACACCTTC
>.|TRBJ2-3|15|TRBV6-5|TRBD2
CASSPASAQRGTQYF
TGTGCCAGCAGTCCGGCTAGCGCCCAGCGGGGTACGCAGTATTTT
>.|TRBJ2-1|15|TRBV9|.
CASSVAPPGRDEQFF
TGTGCCAGCAGCGTAGCGCCCCCTGGTCGTGATGAGCAGTTCTTC
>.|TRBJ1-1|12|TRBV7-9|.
CASIGDQAQLFF
TGTGCCAGCATAGGGGACCAGGCACAATTATTCTTT
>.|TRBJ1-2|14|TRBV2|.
CASSDPARGHGYTF
TGTGCCAGCAGCGATCCCGCCAGGGGCCATGGCTACACCTTC
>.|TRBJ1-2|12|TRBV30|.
CAWSVQSRSYTF
TGTGCCTGGAGTGTACAGTCGAGGAGCTACACCTTC
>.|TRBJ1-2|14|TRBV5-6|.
CASSEERQGGGYTF
TGTGCCAGCAGCGAAGAAAGGCAGGGTGGCGGCTACACCTTC
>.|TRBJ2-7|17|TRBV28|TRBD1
CASSLPFLKDRGYEQYF
TGTGCCAGCAGTTTACCATTCCTAAAGGACAGGGGCTACGAGCAGTACTTC
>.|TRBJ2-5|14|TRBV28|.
CASSNRDLQETQYF
TGTGCCAGCAGTAACCGGGATCTCCAAGAGACCCAGTACTTC
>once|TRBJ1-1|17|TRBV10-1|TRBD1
CASREGGSGGGDTEAFF
TGCGCCAGCAGGGAGGGGGGTTCAGGGGGTGGGGACACTGAAGCTTTCTTT
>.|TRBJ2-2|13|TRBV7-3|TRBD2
CASSPAGGGELFF
TGTGCCAGCAGCCCGGCGGGGGGCGGGGAGCTGTTTTTT
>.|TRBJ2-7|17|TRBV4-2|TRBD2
CASSQGALAANSYEQYF
TGTGCCAGCAGCCAAGGAGCGCTAGCGGCGAACTCCTACGAGCAGTACTTC
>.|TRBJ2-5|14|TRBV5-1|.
CASRGGQGAETQYF
TGCGCCAGCAGGGGAGGGCAGGGGGCAGAGACCCAGTACTTC
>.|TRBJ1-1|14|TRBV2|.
CASNPTALNTEAFF
TGTGCCAGCAATCCGACAGCCTTGAACACTGAAGCTTTCTTT
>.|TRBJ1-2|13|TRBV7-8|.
CASSLSESYGYTF
TGTGCCAGCAGCTTATCAGAGAGCTATGGCTACACCTTC
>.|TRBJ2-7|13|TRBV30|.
CAWSIGGLYEQYF
TGTGCCTGGAGTATCGGGGGGCTGTACGAGCAGTACTTC
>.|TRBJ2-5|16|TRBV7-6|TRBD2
CASTQLGAGAGETQYF
TGTGCCAGCACCCAGTTAGGAGCGGGAGCAGGCGAGACCCAGTACTTC
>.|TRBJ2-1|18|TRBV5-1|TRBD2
CASSRWTSGSFTYNEQFF
TGCGCCAGCAGCCGCTGGACTAGCGGGAGTTTTACCTACAATGAGCAGTTCTTC
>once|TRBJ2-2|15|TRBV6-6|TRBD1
CASSYATGVAGELFF
TGTGCCAGCAGTTACGCCACAGGGGTAGCCGGGGAGCTGTTTTTT
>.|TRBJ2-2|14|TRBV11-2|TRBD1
CATAGTANTGELFF
TGTGCCACGGCCGGGACAGCGAACACCGGGGAGCTGTTTTTT
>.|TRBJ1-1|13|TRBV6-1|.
CASSDWGGTEAFF
TGTGCCAGCAGTGATTGGGGCGGCACTGAAGCTTTCTTT
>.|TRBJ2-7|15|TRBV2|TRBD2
CASSEEGTSGSKQYF
TGTGCCAGCAGTGAAGAGGGGACTAGCGGGAGTAAGCAGTACTTC
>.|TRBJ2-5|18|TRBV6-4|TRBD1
CASGDRRRRGIQQETQYF
TGTGCCAGCGGGGACAGGAGAAGGCGAGGGATCCAACAAGAGACCCAGTACTTC